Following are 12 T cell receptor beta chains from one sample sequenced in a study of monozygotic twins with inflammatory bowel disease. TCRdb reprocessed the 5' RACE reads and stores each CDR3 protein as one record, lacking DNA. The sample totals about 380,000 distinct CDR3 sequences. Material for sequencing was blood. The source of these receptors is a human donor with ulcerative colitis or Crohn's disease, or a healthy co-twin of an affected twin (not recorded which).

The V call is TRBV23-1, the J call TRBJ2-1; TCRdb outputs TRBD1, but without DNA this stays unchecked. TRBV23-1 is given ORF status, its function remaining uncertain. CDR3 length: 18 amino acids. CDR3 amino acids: CASSQSRVARGLNNEQFF.

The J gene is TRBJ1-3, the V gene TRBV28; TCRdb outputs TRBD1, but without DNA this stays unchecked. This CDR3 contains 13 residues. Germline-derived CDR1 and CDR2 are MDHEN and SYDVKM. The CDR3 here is CASFDRLGNTIYF.

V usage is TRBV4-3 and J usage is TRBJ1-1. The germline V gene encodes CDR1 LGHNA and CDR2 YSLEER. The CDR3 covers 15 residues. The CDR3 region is CASSQDKGSYTEAFF.

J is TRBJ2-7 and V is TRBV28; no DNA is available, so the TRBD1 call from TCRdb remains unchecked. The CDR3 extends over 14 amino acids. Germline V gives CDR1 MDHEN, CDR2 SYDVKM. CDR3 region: CASSLLSTGHEQYF.

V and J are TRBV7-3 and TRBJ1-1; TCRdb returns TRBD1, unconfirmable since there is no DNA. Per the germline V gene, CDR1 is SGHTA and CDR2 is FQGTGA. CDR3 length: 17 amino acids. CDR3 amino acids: CASSLTGVPGTTYEAFF.

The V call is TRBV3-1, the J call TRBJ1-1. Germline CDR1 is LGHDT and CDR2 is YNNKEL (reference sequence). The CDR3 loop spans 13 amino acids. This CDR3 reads CASSLLENTEAFF.

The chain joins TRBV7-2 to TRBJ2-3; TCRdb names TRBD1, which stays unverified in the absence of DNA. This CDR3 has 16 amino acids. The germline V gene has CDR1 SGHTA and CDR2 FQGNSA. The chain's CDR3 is CASSSTVPPSTDTQYF.

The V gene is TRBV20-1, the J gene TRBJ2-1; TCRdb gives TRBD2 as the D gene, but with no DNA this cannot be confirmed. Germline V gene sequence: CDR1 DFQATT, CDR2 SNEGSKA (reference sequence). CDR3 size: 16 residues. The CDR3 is CSARDPRTGGPHEQFF.

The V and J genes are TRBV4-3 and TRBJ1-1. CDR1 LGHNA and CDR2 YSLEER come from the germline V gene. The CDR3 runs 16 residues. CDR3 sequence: CASSQDGGSLFDRAFF.

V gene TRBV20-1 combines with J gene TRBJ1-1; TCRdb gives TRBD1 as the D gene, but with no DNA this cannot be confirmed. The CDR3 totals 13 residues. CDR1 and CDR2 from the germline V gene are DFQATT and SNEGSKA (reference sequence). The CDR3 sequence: CSARALGDTEAFF.

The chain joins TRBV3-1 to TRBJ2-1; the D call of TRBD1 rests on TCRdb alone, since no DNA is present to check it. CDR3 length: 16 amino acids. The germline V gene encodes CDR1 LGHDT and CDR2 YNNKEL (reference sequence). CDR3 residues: CASSQVGQGSYNEQFF.

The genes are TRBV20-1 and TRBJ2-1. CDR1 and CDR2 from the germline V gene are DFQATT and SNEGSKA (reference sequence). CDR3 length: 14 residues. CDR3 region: CSAQERDSYNEQFF.